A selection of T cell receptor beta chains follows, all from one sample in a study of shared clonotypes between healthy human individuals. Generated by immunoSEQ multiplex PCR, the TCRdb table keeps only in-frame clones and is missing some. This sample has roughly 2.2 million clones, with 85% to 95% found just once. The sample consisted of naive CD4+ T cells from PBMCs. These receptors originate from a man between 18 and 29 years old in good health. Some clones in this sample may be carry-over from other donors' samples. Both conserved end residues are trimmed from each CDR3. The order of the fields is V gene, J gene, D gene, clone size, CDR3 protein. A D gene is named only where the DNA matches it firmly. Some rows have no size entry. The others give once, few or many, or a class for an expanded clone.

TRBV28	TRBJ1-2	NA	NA	ASSLNRVYGYT
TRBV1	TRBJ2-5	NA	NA	TSSQDLPMLLAGVSETQY
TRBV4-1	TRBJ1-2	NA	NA	ASSQWGPDGYT
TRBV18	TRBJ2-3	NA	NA	ASSPTAGHTDTQY
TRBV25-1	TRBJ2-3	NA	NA	ASSEWRGADTQY
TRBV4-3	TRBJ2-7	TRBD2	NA	ASSLRTSGSYEQY
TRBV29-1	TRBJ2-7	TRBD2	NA	SVRGVQTNYEQY
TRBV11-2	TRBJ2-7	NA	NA	ASSRSIVSSYEQY
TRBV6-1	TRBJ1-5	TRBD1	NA	ASRTGAGDQPQH
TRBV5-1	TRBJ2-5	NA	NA	ASRVSVWTSGETQY
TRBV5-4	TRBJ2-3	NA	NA	ASSGREGTDTQY
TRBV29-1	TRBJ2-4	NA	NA	SVEGVWQGSGIQY
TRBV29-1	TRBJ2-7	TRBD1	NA	SVAKTGRSYEQY
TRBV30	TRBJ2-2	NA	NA	AWSVPWITGELF
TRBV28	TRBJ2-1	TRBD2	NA	ASSLWTSGRNEQF
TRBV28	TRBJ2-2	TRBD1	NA	ASSLEQGSGELF
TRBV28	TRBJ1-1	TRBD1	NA	ASSVATGDGPGSTEAF
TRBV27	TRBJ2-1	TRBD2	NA	ASSLLAREGGEQF
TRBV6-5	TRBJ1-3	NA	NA	ASSSQPGNTIY
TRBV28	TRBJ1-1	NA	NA	ASSTTGRGGPEAF
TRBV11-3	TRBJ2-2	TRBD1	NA	ASSRDSLNTGELF
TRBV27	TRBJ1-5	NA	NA	ASSLSRTGGNQPQH
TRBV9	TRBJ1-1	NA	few	ASSPSPGARTEAF
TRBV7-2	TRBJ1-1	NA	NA	ASRSAQGSGLNTEAF
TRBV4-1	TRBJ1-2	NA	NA	ASSQADRGPGGGYT
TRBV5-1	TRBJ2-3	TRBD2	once	ASRVSSGRVQGDTQY
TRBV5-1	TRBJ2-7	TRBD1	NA	ASSSPGQPYEQY
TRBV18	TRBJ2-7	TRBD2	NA	ASSLGTSGTGVHEQY
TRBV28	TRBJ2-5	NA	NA	ASVSSAVETQY